Presented here are 5 T cell receptor beta chains from one specimen sequenced in a study of blood T cells in healthy people across ages. The authors ran a second PCR of roughly 6 to 12 cycles using a sample-barcoded 5' primer and a J-beta primer mix. Each CDR3 protein is one row after TCRdb ran MiXCR on the 5' RACE reads. The sample records 1,800,000 or so distinct CDR3 sequences, roughly 43% being singletons. Material for sequencing was blood. These receptors were collected from a human donor in good health.

CDR3 nucleotide sequence: TGTGCCAGCAGCCAAGCCCGGACAGGGGGTGATTATGGCTACACCTTC. Translation gives CASSQARTGGDYGYTF. The chain couples TRBV4-2 to TRBJ1-2, with 10 bases identical to TRBD1. Germline V gene data show CDR1 as LGHNA and CDR2 as YNFKEQ. The CDR3 sequence is 16 residues long. J gave up 5 bases and V 1 base, and 7 bases lay outside the gene matches.

In this sample, this clonotype turned up once. The chain is built from TRBV5-1 and TRBJ2-7; D remains ambiguous. The DNA end is a closer match to TRBJ2-5, so the J assignment may be wrong. The CDR3 length is 14 residues. The V gene's germline CDR1 is SGHRS and CDR2 YFSETQ. The CDR3 region has the DNA TGCGCCAGCAGCTTGGCGGACCGTTCTGGGACCCAGTACTTC. It is translated as CASSLADRSGTQYF.

The V gene is TRBV10-3, the J gene TRBJ2-5, with 8 bases identical to TRBD1. This CDR3 is built from 15 residues. The germline V gene encodes CDR1 ENHRY and CDR2 SYGVKD. The J segment lost 0 bases and the V segment lost 6 bases, leaving 6 bases of the junction unmatched. The CDR3 reads CAISGATGDQETQYF. DNA for the CDR3: TGTGCCATCAGCGGCGCGACAGGGGACCAAGAGACCCAGTACTTC.

The chain is built from TRBV9 and TRBJ1-5; D gene uncertain. The length of the CDR3 is 15 residues. The V gene lost 9 bases and the J gene lost 2 bases, with 18 bases spanning the gap. Germline loops: CDR1 SGDLS, CDR2 YYNGEE. The CDR3 region is CATSSGRAGNQPQHF. Written as DNA, the CDR3 is TGTGCCACCTCCTCTGGGAGGGCTGGCAATCAGCCCCAGCATTTT.

There are a few counts of this clonotype. The V call is TRBV20-1, the J call TRBJ2-7; D not certain. The CDR3 sequence is 13 residues long. In germline, CDR1 is DFQATT, CDR2 SNEGSKA (reference sequence). Trimming removed 3 bases at V and 1 base at J, with 10 bases between. The CDR3, as DNA: TGCAGTGCTAGTCTAGGCAGATCCTACGAGCAGTACTTC. Translating gives CSASLGRSYEQYF.